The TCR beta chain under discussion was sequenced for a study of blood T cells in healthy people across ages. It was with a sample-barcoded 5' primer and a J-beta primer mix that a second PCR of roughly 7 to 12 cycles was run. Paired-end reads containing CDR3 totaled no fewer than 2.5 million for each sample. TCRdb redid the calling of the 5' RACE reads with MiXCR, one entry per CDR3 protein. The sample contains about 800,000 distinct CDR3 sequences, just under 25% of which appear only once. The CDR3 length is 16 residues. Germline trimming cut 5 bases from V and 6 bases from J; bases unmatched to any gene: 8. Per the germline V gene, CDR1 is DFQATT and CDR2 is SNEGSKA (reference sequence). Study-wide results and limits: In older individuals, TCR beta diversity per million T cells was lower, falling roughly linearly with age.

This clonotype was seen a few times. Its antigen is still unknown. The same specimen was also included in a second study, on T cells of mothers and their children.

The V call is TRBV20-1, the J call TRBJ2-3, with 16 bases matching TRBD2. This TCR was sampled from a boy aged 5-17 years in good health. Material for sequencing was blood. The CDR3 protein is CSASGLAGGRLDTQYF. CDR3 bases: TGCAGTGCTTCGGGACTAGCGGGGGGGCGGCTGGATACGCAGTATTTT.